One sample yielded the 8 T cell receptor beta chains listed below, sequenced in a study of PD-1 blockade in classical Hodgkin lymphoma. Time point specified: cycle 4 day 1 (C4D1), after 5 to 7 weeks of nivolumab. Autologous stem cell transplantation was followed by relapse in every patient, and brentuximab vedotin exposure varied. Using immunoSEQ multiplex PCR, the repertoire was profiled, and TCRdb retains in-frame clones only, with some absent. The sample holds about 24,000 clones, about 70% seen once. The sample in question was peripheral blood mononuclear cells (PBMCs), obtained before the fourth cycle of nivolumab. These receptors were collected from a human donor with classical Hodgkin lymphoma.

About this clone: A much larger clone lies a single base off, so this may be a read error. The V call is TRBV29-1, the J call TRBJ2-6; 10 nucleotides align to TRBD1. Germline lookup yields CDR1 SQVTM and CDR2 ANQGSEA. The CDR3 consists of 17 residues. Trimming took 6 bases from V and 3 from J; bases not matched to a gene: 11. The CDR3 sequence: CSVVGDRGLGGANVLTF. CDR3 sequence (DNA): TGCAGCGTGGTGGGGGACAGGGGTCTGGGTGGGGCCAACGTCCTGACTTTC.

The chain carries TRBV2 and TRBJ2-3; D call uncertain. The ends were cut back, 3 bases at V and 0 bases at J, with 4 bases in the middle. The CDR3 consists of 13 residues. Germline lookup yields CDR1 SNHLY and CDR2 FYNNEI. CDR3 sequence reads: CASSETSTDTQYF. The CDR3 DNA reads TGTGCCAGCAGTGAGACAAGCACAGATACGCAGTATTTT. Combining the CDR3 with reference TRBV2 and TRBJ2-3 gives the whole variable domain EPEVTQTPSHQVTQMGQEVILRCVPISNHLYFYWYRQILGQKVEFLVSFYNNEISEKSEIFDDQFSVERPDGSNFTLKIRSTKLEDSAMYFCASSETSTDTQYFGPGTRLTVL.

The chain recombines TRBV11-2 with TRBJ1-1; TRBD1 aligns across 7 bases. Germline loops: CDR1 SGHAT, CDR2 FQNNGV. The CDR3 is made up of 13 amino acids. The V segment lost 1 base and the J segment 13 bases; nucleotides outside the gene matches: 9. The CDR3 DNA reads TGTGCCAGCAGCTTAGTAGTCGGGACAGTTCTTTTCTTT. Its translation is CASSLVVGTVLFF.

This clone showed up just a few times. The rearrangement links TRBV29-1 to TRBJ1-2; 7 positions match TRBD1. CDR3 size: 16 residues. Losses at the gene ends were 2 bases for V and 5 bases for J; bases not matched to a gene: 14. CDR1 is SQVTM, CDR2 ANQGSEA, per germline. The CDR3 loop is CSVEPVSGGSGYGYTF. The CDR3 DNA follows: TGCAGCGTTGAACCCGTCTCAGGGGGGAGCGGGTATGGCTACACCTTC.

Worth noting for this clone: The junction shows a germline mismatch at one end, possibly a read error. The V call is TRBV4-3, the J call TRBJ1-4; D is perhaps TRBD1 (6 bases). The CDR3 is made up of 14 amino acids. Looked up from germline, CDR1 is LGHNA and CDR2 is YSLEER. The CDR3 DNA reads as TGCGCCAGCAGCCAAGAAGAGGGACTTGGGACACTGAATTTT. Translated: CASSQEEGLGTLNF.

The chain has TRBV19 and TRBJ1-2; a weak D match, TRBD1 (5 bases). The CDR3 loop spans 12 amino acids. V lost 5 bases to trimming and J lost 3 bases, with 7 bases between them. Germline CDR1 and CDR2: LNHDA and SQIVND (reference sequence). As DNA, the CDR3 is TGTGCCAGTAGTTGGGGCGACTATGGCTACACCTTC. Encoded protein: CASSWGDYGYTF.

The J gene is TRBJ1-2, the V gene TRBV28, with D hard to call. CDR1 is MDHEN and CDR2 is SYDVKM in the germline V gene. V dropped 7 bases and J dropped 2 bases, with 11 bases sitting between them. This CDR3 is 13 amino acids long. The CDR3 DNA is TGTGCCAGCAACCTGGACCTAAACTATGGCTACACCTTC. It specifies CASNLDLNYGYTF.

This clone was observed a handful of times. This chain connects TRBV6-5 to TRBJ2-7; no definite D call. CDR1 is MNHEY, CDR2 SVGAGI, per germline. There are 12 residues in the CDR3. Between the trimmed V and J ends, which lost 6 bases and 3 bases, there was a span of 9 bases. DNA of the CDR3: TGTGCCAGCAGGCCACAGATCTACGAGCAGTACTTC. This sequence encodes CASRPQIYEQYF.